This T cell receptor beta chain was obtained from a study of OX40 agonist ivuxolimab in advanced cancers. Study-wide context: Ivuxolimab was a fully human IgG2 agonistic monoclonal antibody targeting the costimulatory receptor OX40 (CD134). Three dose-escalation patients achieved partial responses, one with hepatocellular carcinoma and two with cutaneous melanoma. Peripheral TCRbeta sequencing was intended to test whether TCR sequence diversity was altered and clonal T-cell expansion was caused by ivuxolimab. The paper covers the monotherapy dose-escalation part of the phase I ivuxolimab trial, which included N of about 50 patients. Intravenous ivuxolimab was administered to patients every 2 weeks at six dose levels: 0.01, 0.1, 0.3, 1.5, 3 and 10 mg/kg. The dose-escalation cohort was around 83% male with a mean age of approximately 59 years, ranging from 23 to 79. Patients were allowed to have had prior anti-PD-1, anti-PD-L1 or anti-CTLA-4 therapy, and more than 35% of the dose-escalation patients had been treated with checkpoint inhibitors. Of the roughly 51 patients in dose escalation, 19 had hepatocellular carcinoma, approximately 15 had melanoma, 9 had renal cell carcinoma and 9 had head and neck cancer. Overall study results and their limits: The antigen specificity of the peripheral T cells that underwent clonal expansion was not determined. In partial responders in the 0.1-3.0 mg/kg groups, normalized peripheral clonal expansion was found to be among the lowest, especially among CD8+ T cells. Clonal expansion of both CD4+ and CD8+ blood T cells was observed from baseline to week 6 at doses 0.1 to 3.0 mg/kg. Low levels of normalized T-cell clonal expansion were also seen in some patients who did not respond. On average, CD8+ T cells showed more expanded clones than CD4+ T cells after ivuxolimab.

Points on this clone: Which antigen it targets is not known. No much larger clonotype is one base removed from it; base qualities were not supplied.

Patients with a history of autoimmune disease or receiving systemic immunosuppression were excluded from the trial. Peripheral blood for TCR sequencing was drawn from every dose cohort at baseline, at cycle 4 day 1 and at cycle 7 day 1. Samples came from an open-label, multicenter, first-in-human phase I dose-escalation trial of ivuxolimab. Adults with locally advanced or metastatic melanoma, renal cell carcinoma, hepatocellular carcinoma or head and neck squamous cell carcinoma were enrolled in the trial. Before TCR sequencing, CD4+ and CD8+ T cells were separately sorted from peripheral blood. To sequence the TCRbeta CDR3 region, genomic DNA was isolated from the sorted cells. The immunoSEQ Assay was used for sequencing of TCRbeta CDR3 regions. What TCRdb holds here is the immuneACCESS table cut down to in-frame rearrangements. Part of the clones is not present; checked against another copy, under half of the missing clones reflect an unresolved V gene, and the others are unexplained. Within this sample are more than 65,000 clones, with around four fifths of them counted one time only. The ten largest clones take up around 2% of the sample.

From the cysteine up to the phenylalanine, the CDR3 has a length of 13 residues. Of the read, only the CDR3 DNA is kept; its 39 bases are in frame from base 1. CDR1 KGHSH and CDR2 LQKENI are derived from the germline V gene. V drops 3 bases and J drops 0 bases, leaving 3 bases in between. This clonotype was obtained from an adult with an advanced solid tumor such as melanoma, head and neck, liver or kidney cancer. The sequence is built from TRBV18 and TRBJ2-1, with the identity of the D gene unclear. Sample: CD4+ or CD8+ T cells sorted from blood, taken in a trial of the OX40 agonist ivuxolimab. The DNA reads TGTGCCAGCTCACCGGACTCCTACAATGAGCAGTTCTTC. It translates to CASSPDSYNEQFF.